This TCR beta chain was sequenced for a study of blood T cell repertoires in COVID-19. Looking at the study overall: In each case, the material was cDNA or gDNA derived from T cells, B-cell-depleted T cells, or PBMCs.

The table came from immunoSEQ multiplex PCR; TCRdb's copy has only in-frame clones and leaves some out. The sample shows 300,000 to 400,000 clones, 85% to 90% of them seen only once. The CDR3 runs to 17 residues. J gave up 6 bases and V 0 bases, and 10 bases lay outside the gene matches. Germline V lookup: CDR1 LGHNA, CDR2 YSLEER. The material sequenced was PBMCs or T cells enriched from blood (not recorded which). This TCR derives from a man aged 18 to 29 who had recovered from COVID-19. The rearrangement links TRBV4-3 to TRBJ2-1; TRBD2 matches 8 bases. The CDR3 loop is CASSQDGTGLGFNEQFF. CDR3 nucleotide sequence: TGCGCCAGCAGCCAAGATGGAACGGGACTAGGGTTCAATGAGCAGTTCTTC.